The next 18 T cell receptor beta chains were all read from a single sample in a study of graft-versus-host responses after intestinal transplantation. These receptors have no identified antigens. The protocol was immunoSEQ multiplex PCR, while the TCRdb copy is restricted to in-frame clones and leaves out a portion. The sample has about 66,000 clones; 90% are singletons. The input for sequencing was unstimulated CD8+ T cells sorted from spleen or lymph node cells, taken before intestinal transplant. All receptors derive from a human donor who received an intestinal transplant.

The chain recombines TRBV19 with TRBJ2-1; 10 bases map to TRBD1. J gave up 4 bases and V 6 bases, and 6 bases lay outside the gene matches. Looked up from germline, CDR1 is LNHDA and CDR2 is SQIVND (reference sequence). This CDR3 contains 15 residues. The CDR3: CASRWGQGLYNEQFF. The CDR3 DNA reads TGTGCCAGTAGGTGGGGACAGGGGTTGTACAATGAGCAGTTCTTC.

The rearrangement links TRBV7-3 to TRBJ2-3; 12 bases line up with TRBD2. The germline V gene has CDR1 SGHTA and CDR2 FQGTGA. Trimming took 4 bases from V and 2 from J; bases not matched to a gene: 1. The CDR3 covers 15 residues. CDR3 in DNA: TGTGCCAGCAGCTCTAGCGGGGGGGCCACAGATACGCAGTATTTT. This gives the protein CASSSSGGATDTQYF.

In nucleotides, the CDR3 is TGTGCCAGCAGCTTAAGTACAGGGTCCTACGAGCAGTACTTC. Its protein product is CASSLSTGSYEQYF. The chain uses TRBV7-9 and TRBJ2-7; maybe TRBD1 (6 bases). This CDR3 comprises 14 residues. Between the trimmed V and J ends, which lost 2 bases and 1 base, there was a span of 9 bases. Germline V gene sequence: CDR1 SEHNR, CDR2 FQNEAQ (reference sequence).

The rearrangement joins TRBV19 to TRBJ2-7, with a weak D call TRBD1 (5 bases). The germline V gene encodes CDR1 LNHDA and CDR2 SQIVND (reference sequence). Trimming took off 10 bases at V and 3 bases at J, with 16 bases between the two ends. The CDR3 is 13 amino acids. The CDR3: CATAVGPYYEQYF. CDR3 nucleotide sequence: TGTGCCACCGCGGTGGGGCCCTACTACGAGCAGTACTTC.

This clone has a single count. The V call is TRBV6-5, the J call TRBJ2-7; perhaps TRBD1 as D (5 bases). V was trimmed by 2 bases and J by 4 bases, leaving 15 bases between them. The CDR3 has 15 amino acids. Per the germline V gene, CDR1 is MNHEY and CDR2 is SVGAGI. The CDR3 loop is CASSYSRDIHYEQYF. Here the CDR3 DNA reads TGTGCCAGCAGTTACAGCAGGGATATACATTACGAGCAGTACTTC.

The CDR3 coding sequence is TGTGCCGCCTCCGGGGCAGGGGGGACAGATACGCAGTATTTT. Protein sequence: CAASGAGGTDTQYF. The chain carries TRBV7-6 and TRBJ2-3; D possibly corresponds to TRBD1 (7 bases). The CDR3 is 14 amino acids. With 11 bases removed from V and 3 bases from J, the gap between germline ends came to 18 bases. Germline V gene sequence: CDR1 SGHVS, CDR2 FNYEAQ.

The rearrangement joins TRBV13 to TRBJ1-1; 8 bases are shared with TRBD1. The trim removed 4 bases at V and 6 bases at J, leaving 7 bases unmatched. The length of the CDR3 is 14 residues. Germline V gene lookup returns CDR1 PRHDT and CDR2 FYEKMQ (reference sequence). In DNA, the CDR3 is TGTGCCAGCAGCTCGGACAGGGTAAGCGCTGAAGCTTTCTTT. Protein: CASSSDRVSAEAFF. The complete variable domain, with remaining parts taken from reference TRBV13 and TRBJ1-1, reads AAGVIQSPRHLIKEKRETATLKCYPIPRHDTVYWYQQGPGQDPQFLISFYEKMQSDKGSIPDRFSAQQFSDYHSELNMSSLELGDSALYFCASSSDRVSAEAFFGQGTRLTVV.

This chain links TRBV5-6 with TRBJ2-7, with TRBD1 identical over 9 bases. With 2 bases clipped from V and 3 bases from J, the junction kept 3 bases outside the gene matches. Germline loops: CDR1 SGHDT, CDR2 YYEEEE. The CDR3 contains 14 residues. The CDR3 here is CASSFRTGDYEQYF. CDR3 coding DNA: TGTGCCAGCAGCTTCCGGACAGGGGACTACGAGCAGTACTTC.

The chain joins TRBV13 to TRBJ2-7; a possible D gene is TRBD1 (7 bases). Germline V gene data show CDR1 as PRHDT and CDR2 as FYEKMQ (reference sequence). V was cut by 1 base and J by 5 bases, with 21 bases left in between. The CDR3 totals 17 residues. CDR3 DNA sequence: TGTGCCAGCAGCTTAGTAGGGGGGCAGGGGGTGATGAACGAGCAGTACTTC. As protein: CASSLVGGQGVMNEQYF. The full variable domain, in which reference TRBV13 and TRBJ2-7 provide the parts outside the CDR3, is AAGVIQSPRHLIKEKRETATLKCYPIPRHDTVYWYQQGPGQDPQFLISFYEKMQSDKGSIPDRFSAQQFSDYHSELNMSSLELGDSALYFCASSLVGGQGVMNEQYFGPGTRLTVT.

As DNA, the CDR3 is TGTGCCAGCAGCCAATCGGACATAGACTATGGCTACACCTTC. Translated: CASSQSDIDYGYTF. The genes are TRBV16 and TRBJ1-2, with D perhaps TRBD1 (5 bases). The ends were cut back, 0 bases at V and 3 bases at J, with 8 bases in the middle. CDR3 size: 14 residues. Germline CDR1 is KGHSY and CDR2 is FQNENV.

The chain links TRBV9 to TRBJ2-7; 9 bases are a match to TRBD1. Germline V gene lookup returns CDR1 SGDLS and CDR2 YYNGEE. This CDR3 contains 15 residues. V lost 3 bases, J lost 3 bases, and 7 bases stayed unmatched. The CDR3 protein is CASSGGTGSIYEQYF. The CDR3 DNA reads TGTGCCAGCAGCGGGGGGACAGGGTCCATCTACGAGCAGTACTTC. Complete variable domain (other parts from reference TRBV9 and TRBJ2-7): DSGVTQTPKHLITATGQRVTLRCSPRSGDLSVYWYQQSLDQGLQFLIQYYNGEERAKGNILERFSAQQFPDLHSELNLSSLELGDSALYFCASSGGTGSIYEQYFGPGTRLTVT.

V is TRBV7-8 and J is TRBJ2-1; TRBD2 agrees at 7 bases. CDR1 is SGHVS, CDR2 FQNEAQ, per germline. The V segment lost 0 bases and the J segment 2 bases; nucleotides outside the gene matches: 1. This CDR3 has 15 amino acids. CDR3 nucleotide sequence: TGTGCCAGCAGCTTAGCGGGGGGGGCCTACAATGAGCAGTTCTTC. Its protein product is CASSLAGGAYNEQFF. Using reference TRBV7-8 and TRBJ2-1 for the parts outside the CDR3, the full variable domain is GAGVSQSPRYKVAKRGQDVALRCDPISGHVSLFWYQQALGQGPEFLTYFQNEAQLDKSGLPSDRFFAERPEGSVSTLKIQRTQQEDSAVYLCASSLAGGAYNEQFFGPGTRLTVL.

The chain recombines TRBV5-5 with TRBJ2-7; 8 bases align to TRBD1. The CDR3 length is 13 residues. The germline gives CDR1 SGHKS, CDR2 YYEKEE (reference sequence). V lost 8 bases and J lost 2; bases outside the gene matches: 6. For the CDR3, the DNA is TGTGCCAGTGGGACAGGACCAACCTACGAGCAGTACTTC. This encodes CASGTGPTYEQYF.

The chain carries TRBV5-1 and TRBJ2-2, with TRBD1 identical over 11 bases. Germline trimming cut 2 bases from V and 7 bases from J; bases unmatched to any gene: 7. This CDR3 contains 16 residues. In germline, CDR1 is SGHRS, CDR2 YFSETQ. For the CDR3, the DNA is TGCGCCAGCAGCTTCTCGGACAGGGGGCGTGGCGGGGAGCTGTTTTTT. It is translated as CASSFSDRGRGGELFF. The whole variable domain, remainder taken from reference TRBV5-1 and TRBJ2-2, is KAGVTQTPRYLIKTRGQQVTLSCSPISGHRSVSWYQQTPGQGLQFLFEYFSETQRNKGNFPGRFSGRQFSNSRSEMNVSTLELGDSALYLCASSFSDRGRGGELFFGEGSRLTVL.

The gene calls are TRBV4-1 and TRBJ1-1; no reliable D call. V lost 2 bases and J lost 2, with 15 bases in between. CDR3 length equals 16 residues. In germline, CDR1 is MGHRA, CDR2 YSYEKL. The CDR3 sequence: CASSQPGNIGNTEAFF. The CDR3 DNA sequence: TGCGCCAGCAGCCAACCGGGAAACATCGGTAACACTGAAGCTTTCTTT.

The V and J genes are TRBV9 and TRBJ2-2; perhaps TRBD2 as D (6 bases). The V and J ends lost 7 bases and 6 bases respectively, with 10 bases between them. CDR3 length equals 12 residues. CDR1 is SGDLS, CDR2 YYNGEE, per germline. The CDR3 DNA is TGTGCCAGCGAGGAGGGGTCCGGGGAGCTGTTTTTT. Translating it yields CASEEGSGELFF.

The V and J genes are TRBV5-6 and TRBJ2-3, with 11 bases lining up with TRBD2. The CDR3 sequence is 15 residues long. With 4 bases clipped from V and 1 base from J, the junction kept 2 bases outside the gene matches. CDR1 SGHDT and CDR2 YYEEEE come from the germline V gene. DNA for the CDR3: TGTGCCAGCAGCCCGGGACTAGCGGGCACAGATACGCAGTATTTT. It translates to CASSPGLAGTDTQYF.

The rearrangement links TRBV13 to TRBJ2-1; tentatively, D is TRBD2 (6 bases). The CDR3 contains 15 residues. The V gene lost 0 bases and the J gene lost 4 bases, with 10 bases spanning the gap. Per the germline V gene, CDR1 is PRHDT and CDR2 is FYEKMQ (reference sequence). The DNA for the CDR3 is TGTGCCAGCAGCTTAGGGGCGGGGAGATACAATGAGCAGTTCTTC. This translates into CASSLGAGRYNEQFF.